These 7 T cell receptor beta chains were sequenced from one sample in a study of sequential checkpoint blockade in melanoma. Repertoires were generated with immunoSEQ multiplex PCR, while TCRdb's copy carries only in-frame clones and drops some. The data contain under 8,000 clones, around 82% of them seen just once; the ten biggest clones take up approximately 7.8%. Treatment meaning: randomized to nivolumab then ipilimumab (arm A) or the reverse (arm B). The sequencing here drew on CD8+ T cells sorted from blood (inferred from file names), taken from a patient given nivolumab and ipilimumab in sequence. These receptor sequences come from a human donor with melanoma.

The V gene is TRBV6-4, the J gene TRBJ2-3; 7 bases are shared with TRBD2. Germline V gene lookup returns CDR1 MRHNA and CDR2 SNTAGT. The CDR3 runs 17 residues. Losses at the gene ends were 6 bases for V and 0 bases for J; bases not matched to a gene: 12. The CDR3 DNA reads TGTGCCAGCAGCCCCGACTCTGGTAGCGGGAGCACAGATACGCAGTATTTT. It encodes CASSPDSGSGSTDTQYF.

CDR3 in DNA: TGCAGCGTTAACGCCGGGACAGGGAACACTGAAGCTTTCTTT. It codes for CSVNAGTGNTEAFF. V and J are TRBV29-1 and TRBJ1-1, with 8 bases matching TRBD1. The CDR3 consists of 14 residues. Germline lookup yields CDR1 SQVTM and CDR2 ANQGSEA. The V gene end was trimmed by 5 bases and the J gene end by 1 base; junction bases not matched to a gene: 6.

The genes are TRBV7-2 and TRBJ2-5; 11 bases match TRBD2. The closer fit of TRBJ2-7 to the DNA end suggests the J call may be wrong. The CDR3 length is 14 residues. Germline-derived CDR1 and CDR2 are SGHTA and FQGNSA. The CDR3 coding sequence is TGTGCCAGCAGCTTAGAACTAGCGGGAGACGAGCAGTACTTC. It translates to CASSLELAGDEQYF.

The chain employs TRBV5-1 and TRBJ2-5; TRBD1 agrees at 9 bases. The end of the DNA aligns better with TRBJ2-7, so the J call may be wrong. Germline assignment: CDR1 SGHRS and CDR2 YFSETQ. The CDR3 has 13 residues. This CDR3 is CASSFGTGYEQYF. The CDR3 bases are TGCGCCAGCAGCTTCGGGACAGGGTACGAGCAGTACTTC.

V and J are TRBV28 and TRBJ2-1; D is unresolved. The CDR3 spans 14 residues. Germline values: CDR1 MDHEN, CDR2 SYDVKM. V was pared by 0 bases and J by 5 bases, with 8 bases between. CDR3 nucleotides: TGTGCCAGCAGTTTATGGCGTGAGAACAATGAGCAGTTCTTC. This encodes CASSLWRENNEQFF.

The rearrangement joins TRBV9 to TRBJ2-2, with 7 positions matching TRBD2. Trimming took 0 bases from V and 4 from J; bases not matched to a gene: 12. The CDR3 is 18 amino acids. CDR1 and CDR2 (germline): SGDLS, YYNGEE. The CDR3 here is CASSVGSGERGSTGELFF. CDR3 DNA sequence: TGTGCCAGCAGCGTAGGTTCCGGCGAGCGGGGTAGCACCGGGGAGCTGTTTTTT. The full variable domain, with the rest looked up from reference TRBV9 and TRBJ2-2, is DSGVTQTPKHLITATGQRVTLRCSPRSGDLSVYWYQQSLDQGLQFLIQYYNGEERAKGNILERFSAQQFPDLHSELNLSSLELGDSALYFCASSVGSGERGSTGELFFGEGSRLTVL.

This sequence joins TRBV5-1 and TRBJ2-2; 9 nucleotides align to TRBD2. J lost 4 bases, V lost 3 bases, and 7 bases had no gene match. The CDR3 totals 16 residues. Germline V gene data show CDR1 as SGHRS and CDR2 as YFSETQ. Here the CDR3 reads CASSWTGTSSTGELFF. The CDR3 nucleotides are TGCGCCAGCAGCTGGACCGGGACTAGCAGCACCGGGGAGCTGTTTTTT.